This T cell receptor (beta chain) stems from a study of Graves' ophthalmopathy and Graves' hyperthyroidism. The CDR3 is 14 residues long. Trimming removed 5 bases from V and 5 bases from J; junction bases left unmatched: 5. Germline CDR1 and CDR2: SQVTM and ANQGSEA. This clonotype was picked up many times. Scientists amplified the TCR beta CDR3 regions from RNA transcripts. RT-PCR in the first round used HTBI primers; a second-round multiplex PCR followed. TCRdb re-called the multiplex PCR reads through MiXCR, storing one row per CDR3 protein. This sample yields 400,000 to 500,000 distinct CDR3 sequences, of which 21% are seen a single time; 3% belongs to the top ten. Exclusion criteria comprised other autoimmune diseases, uncontrolled infections, pregnancy or lactation in patients.

The sequenced sample was peripheral blood. This receptor was identified in a young woman with stable Graves' hyperthyroidism. This chain joins TRBV29-1 and TRBJ2-5; 13 bases are a match to TRBD2. The CDR3 DNA is TGCAGCGTTCGAGGACTAGCGGGAGTCGAGACCCAGTACTTC. This gives the protein CSVRGLAGVETQYF.